This TCR beta chain was recovered during a study of shared clonotypes between healthy human individuals. Study summary: CD4 naive cells filled three plates per donor, CD4 memory three, CD8 naive two and CD8 memory one.

J gave up 8 bases and V 1 base, and 9 bases lay outside the gene matches. This CDR3 has 15 residues. Germline-derived CDR1 and CDR2 are LNHNV and YYDKDF (reference sequence). About this clone: Its specificity is not known.

Clones were sequenced by immunoSEQ multiplex PCR, and TCRdb holds only the in-frame ones, with some missing. The top ten clones hold 0.55% to 0.7% of a sample with about 990,000 clones, about four fifths of them seen once. The study, taken as a whole, reports: Rarefaction exposed incomplete sorted-subset sequencing despite large depth. Naive subsets, compared against memory subsets, generally had larger estimated richness values. Among non-shared clonotypes, generation probabilities were lower than among those shared by all four donors.

The rearrangement uses TRBV15 and TRBJ1-2, with 8 positions matching TRBD1. This sequence was found in a man between 18 and 35 years old in good health. Some clones in this sample may be carry-over from other donors' samples. Sequencing used memory CD4+ T cells from PBMCs. Subset: CD45RA-negative fraction. The CDR3 nucleotides read TGTGCCACCAGCAGAGGAGACAGGGGAGTGAACGGCTACACCTTC. Its translation is CATSRGDRGVNGYTF.